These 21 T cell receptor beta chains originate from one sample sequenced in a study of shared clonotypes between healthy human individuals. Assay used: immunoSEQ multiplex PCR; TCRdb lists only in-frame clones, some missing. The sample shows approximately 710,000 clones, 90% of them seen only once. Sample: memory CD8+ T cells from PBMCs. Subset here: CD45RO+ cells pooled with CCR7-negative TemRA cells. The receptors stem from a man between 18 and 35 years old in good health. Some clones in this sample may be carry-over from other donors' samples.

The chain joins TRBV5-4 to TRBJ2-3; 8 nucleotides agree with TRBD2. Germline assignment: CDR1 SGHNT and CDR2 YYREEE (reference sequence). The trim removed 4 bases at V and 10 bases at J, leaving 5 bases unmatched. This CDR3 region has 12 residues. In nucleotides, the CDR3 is TGTGCCAGCAGCCTTAGCGGGAATCCGCAGTATTTT. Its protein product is CASSLSGNPQYF.

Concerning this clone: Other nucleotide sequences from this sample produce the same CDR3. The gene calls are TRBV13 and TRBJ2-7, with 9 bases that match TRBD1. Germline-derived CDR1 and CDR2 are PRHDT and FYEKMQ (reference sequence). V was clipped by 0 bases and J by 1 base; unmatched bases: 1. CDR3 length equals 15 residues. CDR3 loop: CASSLGGTGSYEQYF. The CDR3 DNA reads TGTGCCAGCAGCTTAGGAGGGACAGGGTCCTACGAGCAGTACTTC. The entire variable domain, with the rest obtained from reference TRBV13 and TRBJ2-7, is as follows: AAGVIQSPRHLIKEKRETATLKCYPIPRHDTVYWYQQGPGQDPQFLISFYEKMQSDKGSIPDRFSAQQFSDYHSELNMSSLELGDSALYFCASSLGGTGSYEQYFGPGTRLTVT.

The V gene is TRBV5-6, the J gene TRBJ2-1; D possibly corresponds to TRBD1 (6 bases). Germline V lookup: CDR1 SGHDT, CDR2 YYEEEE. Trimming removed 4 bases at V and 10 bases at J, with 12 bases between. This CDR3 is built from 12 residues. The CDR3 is CASSTRGYEQFF. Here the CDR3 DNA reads TGTGCCAGCAGCACGAGGGGGTACGAGCAGTTCTTC.

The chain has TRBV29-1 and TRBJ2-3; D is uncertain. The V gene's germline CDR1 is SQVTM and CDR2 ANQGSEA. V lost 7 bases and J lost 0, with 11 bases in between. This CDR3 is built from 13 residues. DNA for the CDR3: TGCAGCGGAGACCACTCTAGCACAGATACGCAGTATTTT. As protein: CSGDHSSTDTQYF.

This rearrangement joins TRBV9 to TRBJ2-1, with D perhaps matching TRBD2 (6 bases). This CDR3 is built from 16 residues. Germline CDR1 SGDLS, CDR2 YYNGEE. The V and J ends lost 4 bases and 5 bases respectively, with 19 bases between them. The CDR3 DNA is TGTGCCAGCAGCCCCTGGGGGGACTTATTCAACAATGAGCAGTTCTTC. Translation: CASSPWGDLFNNEQFF.

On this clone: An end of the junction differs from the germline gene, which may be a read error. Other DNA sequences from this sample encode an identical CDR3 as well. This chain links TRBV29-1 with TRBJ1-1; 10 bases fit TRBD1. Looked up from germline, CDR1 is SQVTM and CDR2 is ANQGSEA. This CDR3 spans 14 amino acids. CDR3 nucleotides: TGCAGCGTTCCCGGGACAGGGGAGGTCACTGAGGCTTTCTTT. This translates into CSVPGTGEVTEAFF.

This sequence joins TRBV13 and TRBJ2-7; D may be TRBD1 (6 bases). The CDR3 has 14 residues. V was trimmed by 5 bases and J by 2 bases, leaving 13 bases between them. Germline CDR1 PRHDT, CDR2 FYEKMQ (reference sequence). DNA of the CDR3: TGTGCCAGCAGCGAGAGGGACAACCCCTACGAGCAGTACTTC. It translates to CASSERDNPYEQYF.

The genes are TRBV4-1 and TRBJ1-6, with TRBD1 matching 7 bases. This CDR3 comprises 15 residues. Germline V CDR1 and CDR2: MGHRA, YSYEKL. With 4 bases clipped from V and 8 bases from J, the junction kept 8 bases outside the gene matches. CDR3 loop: CASSLGGQRDSPLHF. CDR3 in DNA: TGCGCCAGCAGCCTGGGGGGACAGCGGGATTCACCCCTCCACTTT.

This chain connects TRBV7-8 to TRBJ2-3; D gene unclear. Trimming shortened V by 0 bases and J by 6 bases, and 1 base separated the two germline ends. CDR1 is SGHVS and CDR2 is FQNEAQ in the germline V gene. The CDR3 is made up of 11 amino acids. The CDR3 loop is CASSLADTQYF. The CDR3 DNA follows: TGTGCCAGCAGCTTAGCGGATACGCAGTATTTT.

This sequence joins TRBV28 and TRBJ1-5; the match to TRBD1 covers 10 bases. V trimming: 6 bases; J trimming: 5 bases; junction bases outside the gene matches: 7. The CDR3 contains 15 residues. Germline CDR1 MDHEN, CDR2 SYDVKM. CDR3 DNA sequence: TGTGCCAGCAGCAAACCGGGACAGGGGTATCAGCCCCAGCATTTT. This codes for CASSKPGQGYQPQHF.

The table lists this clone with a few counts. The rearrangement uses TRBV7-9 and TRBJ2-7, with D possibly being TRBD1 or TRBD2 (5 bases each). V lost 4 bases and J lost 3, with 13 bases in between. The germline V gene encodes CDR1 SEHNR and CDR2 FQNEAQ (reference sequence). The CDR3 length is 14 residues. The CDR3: CASSSGTDIYEQYF. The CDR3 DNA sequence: TGTGCCAGCAGCTCCGGGACGGACATCTACGAGCAGTACTTC. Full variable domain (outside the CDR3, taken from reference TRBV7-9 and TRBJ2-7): DTGVSQNPRHKITKRGQNVTFRCDPISEHNRLYWYRQTLGQGPEFLTYFQNEAQLEKSRLLSDRFSAERPKGSFSTLEIQRTEQGDSAMYLCASSSGTDIYEQYFGPGTRLTVT.

The CDR3 DNA reads TGTGCCAGCAGCGCTTCAAGCAAGAATGAGCAGTTCTTC. It encodes CASSASSKNEQFF. This chain uses TRBV9 with TRBJ2-1, with D uncertain. The CDR3 totals 13 residues. Germline V gene data show CDR1 as SGDLS and CDR2 as YYNGEE. The ends were cut back, 3 bases at V and 7 bases at J, with 11 bases in the middle.

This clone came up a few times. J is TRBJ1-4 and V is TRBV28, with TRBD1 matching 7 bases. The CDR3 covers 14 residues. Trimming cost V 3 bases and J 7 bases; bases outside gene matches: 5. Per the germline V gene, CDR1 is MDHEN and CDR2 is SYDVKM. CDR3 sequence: CASSFRGQGEKLFF. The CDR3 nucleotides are TGTGCCAGCAGTTTTAGGGGGCAGGGTGAAAAACTGTTTTTT.

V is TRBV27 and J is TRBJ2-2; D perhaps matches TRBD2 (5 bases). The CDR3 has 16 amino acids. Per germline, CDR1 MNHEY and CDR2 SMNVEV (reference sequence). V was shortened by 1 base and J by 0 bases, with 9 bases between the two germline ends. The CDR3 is CASSLYSGSNTGELFF. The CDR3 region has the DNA TGTGCCAGCAGTTTATATTCGGGGTCGAACACCGGGGAGCTGTTTTTT.

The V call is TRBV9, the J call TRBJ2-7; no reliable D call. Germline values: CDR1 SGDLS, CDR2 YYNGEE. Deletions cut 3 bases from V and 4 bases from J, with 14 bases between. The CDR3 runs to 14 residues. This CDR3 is CASSEDLVPYEQYF. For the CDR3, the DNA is TGTGCCAGCAGCGAGGATTTAGTACCGTACGAGCAGTACTTC.

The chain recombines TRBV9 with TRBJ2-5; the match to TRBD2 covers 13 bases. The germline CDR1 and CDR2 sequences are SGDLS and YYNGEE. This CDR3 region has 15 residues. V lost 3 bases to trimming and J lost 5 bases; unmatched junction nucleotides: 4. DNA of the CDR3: TGTGCCAGCAGCGGCGGGACTAGCGGGATGGAGACCCAGTACTTC. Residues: CASSGGTSGMETQYF.

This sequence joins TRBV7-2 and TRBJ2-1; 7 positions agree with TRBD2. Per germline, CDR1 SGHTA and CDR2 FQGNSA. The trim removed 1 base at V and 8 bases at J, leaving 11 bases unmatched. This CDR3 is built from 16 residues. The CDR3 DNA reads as TGTGCCAGCAGCTTAGTCAGCGGGATCAGCTGGGATGAGCAGTTCTTC. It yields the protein CASSLVSGISWDEQFF.

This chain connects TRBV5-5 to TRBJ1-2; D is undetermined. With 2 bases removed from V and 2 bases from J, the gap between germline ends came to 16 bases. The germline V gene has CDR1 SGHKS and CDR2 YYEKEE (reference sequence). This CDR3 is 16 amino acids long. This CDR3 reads CASSLIGRTANYGYTF. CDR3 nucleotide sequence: TGTGCCAGCAGCTTAATAGGTCGGACGGCGAACTATGGCTACACCTTC.

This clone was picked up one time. For the CDR3, the DNA is TGCAGCGTCGGGAGCACCTACGAGCAGTACTTC. Its protein product is CSVGSTYEQYF. The gene calls are TRBV29-1 and TRBJ2-7; a weak D match, TRBD2 (6 bases). This CDR3 is built from 11 residues. Trimming stripped 6 bases from V and 2 bases from J, with 8 bases between. Germline V gene data show CDR1 as SQVTM and CDR2 as ANQGSEA.

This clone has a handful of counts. As DNA, the CDR3 is TGTGCCACCAGCGAGCGTTACAATGAGCAGTTCTTC. Its translation is CATSERYNEQFF. The chain carries TRBV15 and TRBJ2-1; D uncertain. Germline V lookup: CDR1 LNHNV, CDR2 YYDKDF (reference sequence). The CDR3 is 12 amino acids. The germline V and J ends were trimmed by 5 bases and 4 bases, with 6 bases remaining between them.

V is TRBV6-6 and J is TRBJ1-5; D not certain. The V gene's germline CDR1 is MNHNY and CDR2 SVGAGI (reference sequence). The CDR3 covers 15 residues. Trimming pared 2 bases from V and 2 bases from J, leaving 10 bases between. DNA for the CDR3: TGTGCCAGCAGTTACGGAGGGAATGGCAATCAGCCCCAGCATTTT. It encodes CASSYGGNGNQPQHF.